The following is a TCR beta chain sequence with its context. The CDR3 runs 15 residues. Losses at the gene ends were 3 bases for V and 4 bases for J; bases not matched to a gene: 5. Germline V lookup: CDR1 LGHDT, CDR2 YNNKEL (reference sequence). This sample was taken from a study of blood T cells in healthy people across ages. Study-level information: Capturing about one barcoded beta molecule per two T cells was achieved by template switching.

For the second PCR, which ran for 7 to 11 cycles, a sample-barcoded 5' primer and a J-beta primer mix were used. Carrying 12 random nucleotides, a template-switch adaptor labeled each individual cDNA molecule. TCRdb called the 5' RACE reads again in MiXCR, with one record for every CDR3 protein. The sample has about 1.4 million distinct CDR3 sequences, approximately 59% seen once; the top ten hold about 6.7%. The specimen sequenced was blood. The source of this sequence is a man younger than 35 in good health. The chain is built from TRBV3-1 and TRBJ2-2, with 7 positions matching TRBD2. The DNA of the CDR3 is TGTGCCAGCAGCCAGAGGACTAGTCTCACCGGGGAGCTGTTTTTT. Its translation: CASSQRTSLTGELFF.